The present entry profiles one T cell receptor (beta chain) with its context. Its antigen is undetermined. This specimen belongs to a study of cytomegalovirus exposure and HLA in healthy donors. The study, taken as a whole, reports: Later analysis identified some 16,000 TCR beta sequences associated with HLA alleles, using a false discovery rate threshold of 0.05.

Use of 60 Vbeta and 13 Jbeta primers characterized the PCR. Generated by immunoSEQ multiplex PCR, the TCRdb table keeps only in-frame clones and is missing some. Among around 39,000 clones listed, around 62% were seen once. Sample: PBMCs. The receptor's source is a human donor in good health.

The CDR3 DNA follows: TGTGCCAGCAGCTTAGTAGCGGGGGATGAGCAGTTCTTC. Amino acid sequence: CASSLVAGDEQFF. The chain couples TRBV7-6 to TRBJ2-1; 9 nucleotides align to TRBD2. The ends lost 1 base at V and 8 bases at J; junction bases unmatched: 0. The V gene's germline CDR1 is SGHVS and CDR2 FNYEAQ. The CDR3 is 13 residues long. The full variable domain, completed using reference TRBV7-6 and TRBJ2-1, is GAGVSQSPRYKVTKRGQDVALRCDPISGHVSLYWYRQALGQGPEFLTYFNYEAQQDKSGLPNDRFSAERPEGSISTLTIQRTEQRDSAMYRCASSLVAGDEQFFGPGTRLTVL.